This T cell receptor (beta chain) appears in the sequencing data of a study of CD8+CD57+ T cells in acquired aplastic anemia. About the study: Recorded DNA amounts for sorted CD4+ and CD8+ cells had an average of around 3.4 ug. Study-wide results and caveats: More than 25 was the count of CD8+ CDR3 sequences that patients shared with controls.

All patients picked for sequencing had shown, by flow cytometry, an expansion of CD8+CD57+ cells. Every patient was diagnosed with severe acquired aplastic anemia. Patients were treatment-naive when blood was sampled. As for this clonotype: Antigen unknown.

The CDR3 has 13 residues. The V end was cut by 4 bases, the J end by 7 bases, with 14 bases between. The germline gives CDR1 SQVTM, CDR2 ANQGSEA. The use of genomic DNA as template underpinned the TCR beta VDJ and CDR3 profiling. TCRdb redid the calling of the reads with MiXCR, one entry per CDR3 protein. The sample lists roughly 280,000 distinct CDR3 sequences; about 50% were seen once. V is TRBV29-1 and J is TRBJ1-5, with D maybe TRBD1 (5 bases). Source material: sorted CD4+, CD8+, or CD8+CD57+ T cells (not recorded which) from PBMCs. The sequence was collected from a human donor with aplastic anemia. The CDR3 nucleotides are TGCAGCGTTGTAGGCCAGGGAGACCAGCCCCAGCATTTT. Encoded protein: CSVVGQGDQPQHF.